This T cell receptor beta chain is from a study of post-analysis software for immune sequencing data. On the study more broadly: Multiple sclerosis in the patients followed relapsing-remitting, secondary progressive and progressive-relapsing courses.

Points from the study as a whole: Controls significantly exceeded multiple sclerosis patients in normalized Chao1 diversity.

This clonotype was seen more than once but under ten times. Its specificity is unknown. Every TCR beta cDNA library bore unique molecular identifiers. One entry per CDR3 protein, called by TCRdb with MiXCR from the PCR reads. This table has 350,000 to 450,000 distinct CDR3 sequences, approximately 38% appearing once. The TCR was taken from a girl under 18 with multiple sclerosis. The sequencing input was blood.

CDR3 coding DNA: TGTGCCAGCAGCTTGGGAGTTATCAACGAGCAGTACTTC. Residues: CASSLGVINEQYF. This chain joins TRBV5-6 and TRBJ2-5; D remains ambiguous. The DNA end is a closer match to TRBJ2-7, so the J assignment may be wrong. The CDR3 is 13 residues long. CDR1 and CDR2 (germline): SGHDT, YYEEEE.